This T cell receptor (beta chain) was observed in a study of CD8+ T cells in alopecia areata. General study findings and limits: Numerous expanded lesional clones remained in scalp and blood during tofacitinib.

As for treatment: oral pan-JAK inhibitor, 5-10 mg twice daily. In regard to this clone: Its antigen is currently unknown.

Extraction of RNA preceded its reverse transcription into cDNA, which served as the sequencing template. Only in-frame clones appear in the TCRdb table, and some are missing; sequencing was by immunoSEQ multiplex PCR. The sample includes 90,000 to 120,000 clones, 84% seen only once; the top ten take around 25%. The specimen comprised CD8+ T cells sorted from blood, sampled at week 24, from a patient treated with tofacitinib. The sequence was obtained from a human donor with alopecia areata.

The CDR3 DNA reads TGCAGCGTTGTAGGGGGTGTAGGCGAGCAGTACTTC. It specifies CSVVGGVGEQYF. This chain connects TRBV29-1 to TRBJ2-7; maybe TRBD1 (6 bases). Germline V gene lookup returns CDR1 SQVTM and CDR2 ANQGSEA. V lost 4 bases and J lost 6, with 13 bases in between. CDR3 length: 12 amino acids.